One sample yielded the 2 T cell receptor beta chains listed below, sequenced in a study of blood T cell repertoires in COVID-19. Sequencing used immunoSEQ multiplex PCR; TCRdb keeps in-frame clones, though not all of them. The repertoire has 250,000 or so clones, around 89% of them found once; the top ten carry around 0.87%. The sequencing input was PBMCs or T cells enriched from blood (not recorded which). The receptor set was obtained from a man aged 50-60 years who had been exposed to COVID-19.

This chain uses TRBV5-1 with TRBJ2-1, with a weak D call TRBD2 (5 bases). The CDR3 totals 18 residues. Per germline, CDR1 SGHRS and CDR2 YFSETQ. V lost 3 bases and J 2 bases, leaving 21 bases between the germline ends. The DNA of the CDR3 is TGCGCCAGCAGCTGGTCCCCTCTTTCTGGGAGTGCCTACAATGAGCAGTTCTTC. This gives the protein CASSWSPLSGSAYNEQFF.

The chain couples TRBV7-9 to TRBJ1-5; 9 bases align to TRBD1. The V gene end was trimmed by 5 bases and the J gene end by 5 bases; junction bases not matched to a gene: 7. The CDR3 covers 15 residues. Germline V gene sequence: CDR1 SEHNR, CDR2 FQNEAQ (reference sequence). Written as DNA, the CDR3 is TGTGCCAGCAGCGACCACAGGGGGCGGGATCAGCCCCAGCATTTT. Residues: CASSDHRGRDQPQHF.